This TCR beta chain was sequenced during a study of shared clonotypes between healthy human individuals. Study-level points and caveats: When compared with the clonotypes that were shared by all four sorted-subset donors, the non-shared clonotypes turned out to have lower generation probabilities.

The CDR3 runs 15 residues. Germline values: CDR1 SGDLS, CDR2 YYNGEE. V gave up 4 bases and J gave up 5 bases; unmatched junction bases: 9. The input for sorted-subset replicate PCRs was approximately 190 ng DNA, 25,000 to 35,000 T cell genomes. Sequencing was performed with immunoSEQ multiplex PCR; in TCRdb, only in-frame clones are kept and a portion is missing. Of about 730,000 clones in the sample, roughly two thirds were seen once. Recent acute infections and vaccinations were absent in the healthy HIV-negative adult donors. Regarding this clone: Its antigen is still unknown.

The sequence came from a woman aged 25-40 years in good health. The rearrangement links TRBV9 to TRBJ2-3, with 8 bases matching TRBD2. Sequences were obtained from memory CD4+ T cells sorted from blood. Subset noted: CD45RA-negative fraction. The CDR3 here is CASSPRVAGIDTQYF. For the CDR3, the DNA is TGTGCCAGCAGCCCCCGAGTAGCGGGAATAGATACGCAGTATTTT.